This TCR beta chain was documented in a study of T cell responses to AZD1222 COVID-19 vaccine (dated by TCRdb to 2020 to 2022). Regarding the research as a whole: A total of 230 to 250 trial participants underwent TCR sequencing, of whom 207 received two doses of AZD1222 and about 25 received two doses of the MenACWY control vaccine. Trial participants were enrolled by age into 18-55, 56-69 and 70-plus year subgroups, with around 150, 28 and 57 TCR-sequenced participants respectively. Here is what the overall study found, with its caveats: Participants were mostly white British, with more females than males. The authors suggested clonal diversity may have been underestimated. The vaccine-associated CD4 TCRs covered the entire spike protein, and the dominant responses fell in regions 160-218 and 743-854. The 56-69-year group was small, and its depth increase did not reach significance, likely because of low power. Reportedly, close to half of the unique spike-specific TCRs recognized epitopes lying outside the regions that are mutated in the B.1.351 and B.1.1.7 variants. Because no samples from the day 14 peak response were available, repertoires could be characterized only after the peak T cell response. After two AZD1222 doses, both the breadth and the depth of spike-specific TCRs were significantly higher than at day 0 and than in MenACWY recipients. Conclusions about previously exposed vaccinees are limited, since just a handful of AZD1222 recipients were seropositive for SARS-CoV-2 at baseline.

The time point label of this sample denotes: about 28 days (+/-7) after the second vaccine dose. Because spike-specific TCR depth and breadth did not differ between the two schedules, AZD1222 recipients who got a second dose at roughly 4 weeks were pooled with those who got a second dose at roughly 12 weeks. Vaccinee samples were obtained from the UK trials COV001 and COV002, which included a single-blind randomized controlled phase 2/3 trial of AZD1222 (ChAdOx1 nCoV-19) in healthy adults. Trial participant PBMC samples were collected at day 0 and day 28 after the second dose for TCRbeta chain sequencing. The CDR3 regions of human TCRbeta chains were analyzed by immunosequencing. The authors processed their data as follows. Repertoire TCRs were checked for matches against a reference library of SARS-CoV-2-specific TCRs that had been generated using the MIRA antigen-specificity platform. Breadth was defined as the fraction of unique TCRs that were SARS-CoV-2-associated. Depth was defined as the fraction of total T cells that were SARS-CoV-2-associated. Each spike-specific TCR was assigned to its reactive spike region and to a CD4 or CD8 class using the MIRA data. Log10-transformed breadth and depth values were compared by one-way ANOVA with Sidak's multiple comparisons tests. TCRdb obtained this table from immuneACCESS and retained in-frame rearrangements with V and J assigned. These tables miss some clones; where compared with another copy, unresolved V genes account for less than half of the shortfall, and the remainder is unexplained. V and J calls and clone size are as listed in that table; D and trimming were resolved from the DNA. This sample is represented by some 130,000 clones; approximately 92% of them were singletons. The ten largest clones take up approximately 2% of the sample.

For this clone: Its antigen is currently not known. Per-nucleotide qualities are absent, and no much larger clonotype sits a single base away.

Via the germline V gene (reference sequence), CDR1 is SEHNR and CDR2 FQNEAQ. Its CDR3 holds 12 amino acids, cysteine through phenylalanine. The CDR3 DNA has 36 bases and is translated from base 1. Cut back by 6 bases and 4 bases, the V and J ends lie 9 bases apart. The rearrangement joined TRBV7-9 to TRBJ1-2; TRBD1 is a possible D gene, resting on 5 matching bases. The clonotype comes from an adult who received the AZD1222 COVID-19 vaccine. Sample: peripheral blood, taken 28 days after the second AZD1222 dose. The nucleotide sequence reads as follows: TGTGCCAGCAGAGGGGATGGCTATGGCTACACCTTC. It is translated as CASRGDGYGYTF.